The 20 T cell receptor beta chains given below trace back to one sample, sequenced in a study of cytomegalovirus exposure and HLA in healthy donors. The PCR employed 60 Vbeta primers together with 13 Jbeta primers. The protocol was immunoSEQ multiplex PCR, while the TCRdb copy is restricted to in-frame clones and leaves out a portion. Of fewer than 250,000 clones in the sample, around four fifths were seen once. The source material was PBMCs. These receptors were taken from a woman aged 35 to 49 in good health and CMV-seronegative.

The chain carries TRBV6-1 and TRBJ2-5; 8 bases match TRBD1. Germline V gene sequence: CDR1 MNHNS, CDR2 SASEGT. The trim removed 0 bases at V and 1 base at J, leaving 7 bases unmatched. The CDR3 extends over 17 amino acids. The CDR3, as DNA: TGTGCCAGCAGTGAAGCTACGACAGGGGTAGTCCAAGAGACCCAGTACTTC. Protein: CASSEATTGVVQETQYF.

In nucleotides, the CDR3 is TGTGCCAGCAGTTTAAGCCCACCTTGGCGGGAGGGCACCTACAATGAGCAGTTCTTC. Its translation is CASSLSPPWREGTYNEQFF. J is TRBJ2-1 and V is TRBV27; TRBD2 matches at 9 bases. The CDR3 is 19 amino acids. CDR1 and CDR2 (germline): MNHEY, SMNVEV (reference sequence). V trimming: 2 bases; J trimming: 2 bases; junction bases outside the gene matches: 13.

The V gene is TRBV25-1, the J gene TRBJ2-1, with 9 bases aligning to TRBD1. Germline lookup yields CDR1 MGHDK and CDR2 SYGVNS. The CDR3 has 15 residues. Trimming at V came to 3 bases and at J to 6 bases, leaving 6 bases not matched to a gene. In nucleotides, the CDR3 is TGTGCCAGCAGTGAGATACAGGGGGCAGGCAATGAGCAGTTCTTC. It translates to CASSEIQGAGNEQFF.

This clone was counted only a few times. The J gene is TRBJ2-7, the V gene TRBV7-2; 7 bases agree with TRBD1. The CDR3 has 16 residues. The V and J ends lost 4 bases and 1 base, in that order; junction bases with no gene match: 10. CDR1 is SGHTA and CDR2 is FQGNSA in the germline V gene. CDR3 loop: CASSSTTGPASYEQYF. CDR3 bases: TGTGCCAGCAGCTCAACGACAGGGCCAGCTTCCTACGAGCAGTACTTC.

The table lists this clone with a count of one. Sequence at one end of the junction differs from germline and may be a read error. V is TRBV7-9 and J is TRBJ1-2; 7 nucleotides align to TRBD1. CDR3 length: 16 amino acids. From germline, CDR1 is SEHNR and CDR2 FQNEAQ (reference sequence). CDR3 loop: CSSSLKTGISDYGYTF. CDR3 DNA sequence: TGTTCCAGCAGCCTTAAGACAGGGATAAGTGACTATGGCTACACCTTC. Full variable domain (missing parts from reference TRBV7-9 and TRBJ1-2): DTGVSQNPRHKITKRGQNVTFRCDPISEHNRLYWYRQTLGQGPEFLTYFQNEAQLEKSRLLSDRFSAERPKGSFSTLEIQRTEQGDSAMYLCSSSLKTGISDYGYTFGSGTRLTVV.

The DNA of the CDR3 is TGCAGCGGGGGTGGGGGGGTTAATGATGAAAAACTGTTTTTT. Encoded protein: CSGGGGVNDEKLFF. The gene calls are TRBV29-1 and TRBJ1-4, with a possible D match to TRBD1 (5 bases). This CDR3 region has 14 residues. V gave up 7 bases and J gave up 6 bases, with 18 bases separating them. The germline V gene encodes CDR1 SQVTM and CDR2 ANQGSEA.

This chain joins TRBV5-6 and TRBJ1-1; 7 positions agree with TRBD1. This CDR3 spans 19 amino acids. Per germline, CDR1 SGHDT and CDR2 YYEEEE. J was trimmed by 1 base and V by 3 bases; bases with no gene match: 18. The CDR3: CASSSLPETGWLENTEAFF. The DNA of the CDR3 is TGTGCCAGCAGCTCACTACCGGAGACAGGGTGGTTAGAGAACACTGAAGCTTTCTTT.

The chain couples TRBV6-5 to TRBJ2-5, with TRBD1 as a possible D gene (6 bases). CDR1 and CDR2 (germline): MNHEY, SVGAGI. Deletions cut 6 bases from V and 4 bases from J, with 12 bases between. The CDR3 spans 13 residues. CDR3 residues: CASRPTGRETQYF. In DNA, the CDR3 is TGTGCCAGCAGGCCTACAGGGCGAGAGACCCAGTACTTC.

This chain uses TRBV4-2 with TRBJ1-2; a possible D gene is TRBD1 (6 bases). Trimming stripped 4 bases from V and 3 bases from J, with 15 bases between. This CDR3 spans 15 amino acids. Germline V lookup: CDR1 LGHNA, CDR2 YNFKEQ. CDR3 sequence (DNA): TGTGCCAGCAGCCTAGGTGGCAGGGGCGACTATGGCTACACCTTC. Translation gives CASSLGGRGDYGYTF.

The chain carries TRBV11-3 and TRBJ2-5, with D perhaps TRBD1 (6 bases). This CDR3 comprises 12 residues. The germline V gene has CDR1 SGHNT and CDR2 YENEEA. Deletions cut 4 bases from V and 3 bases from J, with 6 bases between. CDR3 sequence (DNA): TGTGCCAGCAGCTCAGGGGAAGAGACCCAGTACTTC. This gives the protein CASSSGEETQYF.

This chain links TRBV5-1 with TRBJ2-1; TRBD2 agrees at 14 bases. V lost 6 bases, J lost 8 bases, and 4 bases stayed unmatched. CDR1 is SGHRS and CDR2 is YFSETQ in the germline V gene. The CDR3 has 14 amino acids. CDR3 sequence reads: CASTKGLAGDEQFF. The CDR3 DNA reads TGCGCCAGCACCAAGGGACTAGCGGGAGATGAGCAGTTCTTC.

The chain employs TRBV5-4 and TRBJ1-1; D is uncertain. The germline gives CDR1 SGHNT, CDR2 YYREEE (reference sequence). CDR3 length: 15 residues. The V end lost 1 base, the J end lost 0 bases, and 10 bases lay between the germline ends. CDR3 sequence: CASSLPGGMNTEAFF. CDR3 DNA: TGTGCCAGCAGCTTGCCGGGCGGGATGAACACTGAAGCTTTCTTT.

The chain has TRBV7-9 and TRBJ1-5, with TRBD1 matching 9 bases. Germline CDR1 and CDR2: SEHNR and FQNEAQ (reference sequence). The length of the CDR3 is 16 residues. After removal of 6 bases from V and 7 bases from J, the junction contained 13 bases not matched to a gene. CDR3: CASRGETGGAWQPQHF. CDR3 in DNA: TGTGCCAGCAGGGGGGAGACAGGGGGAGCATGGCAGCCCCAGCATTTT.

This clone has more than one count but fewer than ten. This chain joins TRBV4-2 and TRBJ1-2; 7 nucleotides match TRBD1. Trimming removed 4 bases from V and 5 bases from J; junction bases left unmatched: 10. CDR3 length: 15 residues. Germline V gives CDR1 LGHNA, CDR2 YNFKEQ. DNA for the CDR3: TGTGCCAGCAGCCCTGAAGGGGGCCCAGATTATGGCTACACCTTC. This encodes CASSPEGGPDYGYTF.

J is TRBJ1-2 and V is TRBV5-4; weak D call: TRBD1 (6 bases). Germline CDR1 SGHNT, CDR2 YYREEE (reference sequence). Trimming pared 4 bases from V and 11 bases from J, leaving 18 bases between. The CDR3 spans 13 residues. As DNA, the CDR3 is TGTGCCAGCAGCCGTGGACAGTTAGCGGGGTACACCTTC. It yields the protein CASSRGQLAGYTF.

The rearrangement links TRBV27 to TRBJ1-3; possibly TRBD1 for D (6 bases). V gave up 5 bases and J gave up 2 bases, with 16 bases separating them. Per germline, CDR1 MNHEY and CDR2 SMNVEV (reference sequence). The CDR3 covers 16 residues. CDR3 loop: CASSLLDRNPGNTIYF. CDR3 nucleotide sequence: TGTGCCAGCAGTCTTTTGGACAGAAACCCTGGAAACACCATATATTTT.

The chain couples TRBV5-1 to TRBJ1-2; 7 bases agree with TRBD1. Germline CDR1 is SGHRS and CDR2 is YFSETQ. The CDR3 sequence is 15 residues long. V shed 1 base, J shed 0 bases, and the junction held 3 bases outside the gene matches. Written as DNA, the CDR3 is TGCGCCAGCAGCTTGATAGGGGGCACTAACTATGGCTACACCTTC. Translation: CASSLIGGTNYGYTF.

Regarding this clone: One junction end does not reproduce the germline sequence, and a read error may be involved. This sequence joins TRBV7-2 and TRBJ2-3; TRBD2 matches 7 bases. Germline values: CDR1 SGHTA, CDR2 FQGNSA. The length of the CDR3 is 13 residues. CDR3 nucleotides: TGTGCCAGCAGCCCCCCGACAGCGGGGCCGTCTCATTTT. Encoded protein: CASSPPTAGPSHF.

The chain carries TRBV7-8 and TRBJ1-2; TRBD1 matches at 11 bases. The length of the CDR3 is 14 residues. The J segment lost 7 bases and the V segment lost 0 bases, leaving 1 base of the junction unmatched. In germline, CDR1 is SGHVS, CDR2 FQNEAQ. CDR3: CASSLAGQGGGYTF. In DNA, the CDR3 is TGTGCCAGCAGCTTAGCGGGACAGGGGGGTGGCTACACCTTC.

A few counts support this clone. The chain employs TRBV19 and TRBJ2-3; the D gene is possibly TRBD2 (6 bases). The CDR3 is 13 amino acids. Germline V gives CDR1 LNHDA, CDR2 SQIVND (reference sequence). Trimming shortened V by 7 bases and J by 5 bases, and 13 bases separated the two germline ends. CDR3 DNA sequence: TGTGCCAGTAATACCGGGAGTGGAGATACGCAGTATTTT. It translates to CASNTGSGDTQYF.